What follows are 2 T cell receptor beta chains derived from one specimen sequenced in a study of identical twins' blood T cells (dated by TCRdb to the early 2010s). Receptors were amplified or captured by 5' RACE. This sample was sequenced with an Illumina Genome Analyzer IIx. Using fastp at Q25 and MiXCR, TCRdb reprocessed the public reads and kept productive beta chains. Duplicate CDR3 protein sequences are folded into a single record with the most common DNA and genes. Counted in this sample were 300,000 to 450,000 distinct CDR3 sequences; 25% to 35% of them appeared once. The top ten hold about 6% of the sample. Material: PBMCs. These receptors came from a woman aged 18 to 55 in good health.

This chain connects TRBV7-6 to TRBJ2-2, with D tentatively TRBD1 or TRBD2 (6 bases each). The CDR3 totals 16 residues. The V gene's germline CDR1 is SGHVS and CDR2 FNYEAQ. V was trimmed by 1 base and J by 3 bases, leaving 12 bases between them. CDR3 protein: CASSLEQGGYTGELFF. The CDR3 DNA reads as TGTGCCAGCAGCTTAGAGCAAGGGGGGTACACCGGGGAGCTGTTTTTT.

The chain has TRBV2 and TRBJ1-2; D perhaps matches TRBD1 (6 bases). Germline CDR1 reads SNHLY; CDR2 reads FYNNEI. Trimming left V 6 bases short and J 7 bases short, with 21 bases between. This CDR3 comprises 15 residues. CDR3 nucleotides: TGTGCCAGCAGCTTTCGAAACAGGGTGGGGAGTGGCTACACCTTC. Its translation: CASSFRNRVGSGYTF.